The clone carrying this TCR beta chain was counted ten times or more. First-strand cDNA used TRAV- and TRBV-specific primers, covering alpha and beta chains. TCRs underwent roughly 20 PCR cycles of amplification with a constant-region primer and V-primer adapter. TCRdb reanalysed the reads using MiXCR and keeps one entry per CDR3 protein. This sample has about 84,000 distinct CDR3 sequences, with less than 20% found just once. The sample is drawn from a study of low-dose radiotherapy and immunotherapy resistance in tumors. The overall study: Each fraction for Cohort 1 was 0.5 Gy, given every 2 weeks, and the total came to 6.5 Gy. On an every-two-weeks schedule, patients received intravenous nivolumab 240 mg, along with ipilimumab 1 mg/kg every six weeks. The authors gave intravenous cyclophosphamide 200 mg/m2 every two weeks, one day before radiation and immunotherapy.

Noted time point: after trial treatment. The treatment is: LDRT plus nivolumab, ipilimumab, low-dose cyclophosphamide and aspirin (RACIN trial). Each donor was administered nivolumab, ipilimumab, aspirin, low-dose cyclophosphamide and low-dose radiotherapy. Germline V gene sequence: CDR1 DFQATT, CDR2 SNEGSKA (reference sequence). V shed 3 bases and J 5 bases; nucleotides not matched to a gene: 6. The CDR3 covers 14 residues. Sequencing was performed on PBMCs, taken after low-dose radiotherapy plus immunotherapy. This clonotype originated in a male donor with prostate cancer. The V call is TRBV20-1, the J call TRBJ2-2; 7 bases agree with TRBD2. The CDR3 region has the DNA TGCAGTGCTAGTAGGGAGGGGAAGACCGGGGAGCTGTTTTTT. Protein product: CSASREGKTGELFF.